This T cell receptor beta chain comes out of a study of neoadjuvant nivolumab and ipilimumab in lung cancer (TCRdb year 2020). About the study as a whole: In the NEOSTAR trial, nivolumab was administered intravenously at 3 mg/kg on days 1, 15 and 29, and the combination arm also received ipilimumab 1 mg/kg on day 1 only. The major pathologic response (MPR) rate in the intention-to-treat population in each study arm was designated as the primary trial endpoint. Of the roughly 45 patients with operable NSCLC treated in the trial, roughly 23 were randomized to nivolumab monotherapy and roughly 21 to nivolumab plus ipilimumab. TCR repertoires were compared between pretherapy (baseline) peripheral blood and tumors resected at surgery after neoadjuvant immune checkpoint blockade. Seven patients had matched pretherapy and resected tumor pairs analyzed, with four treated with nivolumab and three with nivolumab plus ipilimumab. What the study reported, not specific to this receptor: Compared with tumor-adjacent uninvolved lung, resected tumors had greater TCR richness and clonality, and increases showed up in more of the dual-therapy-treated tumors. A small number of samples was subjected to TCR sequencing. From pretherapy to surgery, tumor T-cell richness and clonality went up in three of three dual-therapy tumors, versus only two of four nivolumab-treated tumors. Richness in tumors resected after neoadjuvant therapy showed a positive correlation with pretherapy blood TCR richness (Spearman R ≈ 0.79). No significant correlation was found between TCR clonality and pathologic tumor regression, and only a single major-pathologic-response sample was available for the analysis of TCR clonality versus pathologic tumor regression.

Preparation of the library involved the immunoSEQ multiplex PCR assay. The study's own analysis went as follows. Repertoires were summarized in terms of richness and clonality, and significantly expanded and contracted clones between pre- and post-therapy samples were identified. TCRdb limited this immuneACCESS table to in-frame rearrangements with V and J called. A share of clones is missing; checked studies link under half to unresolved V genes, and the rest is unexplained. D and trimming were read from the DNA, whereas the V and J calls and clone size are those reported in that table. This sample lists 25,000 to 35,000 clones; around nine tenths were detected once. The top ten clonotypes cover around 5% of the sample. After removal of 4 bases from V and 1 base from J, the junction retains 4 bases not matched to a gene. The CDR3 measures 16 amino acids from cysteine to phenylalanine. Only the CDR3 DNA is retained, 48 bases long and in frame from the first base. CDR1 MNHNY and CDR2 SVGAGI are derived from the germline V gene (reference sequence).

On this clone: No antigen is known for it. It has no much larger one-base neighbor in the sample; base qualities were not kept.

What the time point label conveys for this sample: at surgical resection after neoadjuvant nivolumab +/- ipilimumab. Samples were obtained from the phase 2 randomized NEOSTAR trial, in which neoadjuvant nivolumab or nivolumab plus ipilimumab followed by surgery was tested in operable NSCLC. The sample consisted of peripheral blood, taken after neoadjuvant nivolumab, alone or with ipilimumab, at or shortly before surgery. The V and J segments used are TRBV6-6 and TRBJ1-2, and TRBD1 aligns with 12 junction nucleotides. This TCR derives from an adult with non-small cell lung cancer. The bases are TGTGCCAGCAGTTGGGACAGGGGGCCAAGTAACTATGGCTACACCTTC. This encodes CASSWDRGPSNYGYTF.